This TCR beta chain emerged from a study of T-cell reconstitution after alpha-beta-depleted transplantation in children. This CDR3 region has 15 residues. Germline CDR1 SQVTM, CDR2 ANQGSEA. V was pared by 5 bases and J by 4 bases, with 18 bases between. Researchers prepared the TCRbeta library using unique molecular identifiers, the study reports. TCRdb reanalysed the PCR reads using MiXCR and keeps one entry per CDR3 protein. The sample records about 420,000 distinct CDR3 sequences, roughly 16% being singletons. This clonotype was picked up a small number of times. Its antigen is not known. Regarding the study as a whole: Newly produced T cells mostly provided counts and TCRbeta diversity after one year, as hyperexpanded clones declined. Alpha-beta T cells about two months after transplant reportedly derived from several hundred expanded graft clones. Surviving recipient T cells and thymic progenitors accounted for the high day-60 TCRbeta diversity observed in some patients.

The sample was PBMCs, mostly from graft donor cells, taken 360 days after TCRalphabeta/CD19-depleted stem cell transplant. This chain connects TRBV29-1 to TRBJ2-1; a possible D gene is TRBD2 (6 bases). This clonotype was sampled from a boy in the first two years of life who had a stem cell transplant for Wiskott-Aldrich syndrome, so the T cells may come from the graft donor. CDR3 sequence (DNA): TGCAGCGTTTTATTTCCGCTAGCGTCTTACAATGAGCAGTTCTTC. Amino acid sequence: CSVLFPLASYNEQFF.